The next 9 T cell receptor beta chains were all read from a single sample in a study of blood T cell repertoires in COVID-19. TCRdb keeps only in-frame clones here, not all; method: immunoSEQ multiplex PCR. The table lists about 190,000 clones, around 90% of them singletons. Sequenced sample: peripheral blood. The source of these receptors is a man aged 40-49 years with acute or convalescent COVID-19.

The chain links TRBV7-2 to TRBJ1-6; 8 bases line up with TRBD1. V was pared by 4 bases and J by 6 bases, with 11 bases of the junction left unmatched. CDR1 SGHTA and CDR2 FQGNSA come from the germline V gene. CDR3 length equals 17 residues. CDR3 region: CASSSSSQDRVNSPLHF. CDR3 nucleotide sequence: TGTGCCAGCAGCTCCTCTTCCCAGGACAGGGTTAATTCACCCCTCCACTTT.

The chain combines TRBV6-5 with TRBJ2-3; TRBD2 matches 12 bases. V gave up 7 bases and J gave up 5 bases; unmatched junction bases: 7. CDR1 is MNHEY and CDR2 is SVGAGI in the germline V gene. CDR3 size: 15 residues. CDR3 nucleotide sequence: TGTGCCAGCAAAGGACTAGCGGGGCTGATAGATACGCAGTATTTT. Translating gives CASKGLAGLIDTQYF.

The chain couples TRBV5-5 to TRBJ2-3; perhaps TRBD2 as D (6 bases). Germline CDR1 and CDR2: SGHKS and YYEKEE (reference sequence). Trimming left V 0 bases short and J 9 bases short, with 14 bases between. The CDR3 is 14 amino acids. The chain's CDR3 is CASSLAGRDGTQYF. The CDR3, as DNA: TGTGCCAGCAGCTTGGCCGGGCGGGACGGAACGCAGTATTTT. Variable domain in full (rest from reference TRBV5-5 and TRBJ2-3): DAGVTQSPTHLIKTRGQQVTLRCSPISGHKSVSWYQQVLGQGPQFIFQYYEKEERGRGNFPDRFSARQFPNYSSELNVNALLLGDSALYLCASSLAGRDGTQYFGPGTRLTVL.

CDR3 amino acids: CASRQDANYGYTF. The CDR3 DNA follows: TGTGCCAGCAGACAGGACGCTAACTATGGCTACACCTTC. The chain employs TRBV2 and TRBJ1-2; a possible D gene is TRBD1 (5 bases). The CDR3 extends over 13 amino acids. From germline, CDR1 is SNHLY and CDR2 FYNNEI. The V and J ends lost 6 bases and 0 bases respectively, with 8 bases between them.

V is TRBV7-6 and J is TRBJ1-3; no reliable D call. Germline V gene data show CDR1 as SGHVS and CDR2 as FNYEAQ. V was clipped by 1 base and J by 0 bases, with 13 bases between them. The CDR3 totals 17 residues. The CDR3 sequence is CASSLEAWADSGNTIYF. In DNA, the CDR3 is TGTGCCAGCAGCTTAGAGGCTTGGGCTGACTCTGGAAACACCATATATTTT.

The chain combines TRBV19 with TRBJ2-3; possible D gene TRBD1, 8 bases. Trimming stripped 5 bases from V and 9 bases from J, with 18 bases between. CDR3 size: 14 residues. Germline lookup yields CDR1 LNHDA and CDR2 SQIVND (reference sequence). CDR3 in amino acids: CASSQQNRGGTQYF. The DNA for the CDR3 is TGTGCCAGTAGTCAACAGAACAGGGGGGGAACGCAGTATTTT.

This clone was counted once. CDR3 residues: CASSLVGFTGTGEAFF. CDR3 bases: TGTGCCAGCAGTTTAGTTGGGTTCACGGGTACCGGTGAAGCTTTCTTT. The gene calls are TRBV28 and TRBJ1-1; D ambiguous. This CDR3 has 16 amino acids. The germline V gene encodes CDR1 MDHEN and CDR2 SYDVKM. Trimming removed 2 bases at V and 7 bases at J, with 20 bases between.

The J gene is TRBJ2-3, the V gene TRBV6-1; 7 bases fit TRBD1. V lost 3 bases, J lost 8 bases, and 14 bases stayed unmatched. The CDR3 extends over 16 amino acids. Germline loops: CDR1 MNHNS, CDR2 SASEGT. The CDR3 reads CASSDLPGQRKTTQYF. In DNA form, the CDR3 reads TGTGCCAGCAGTGACCTCCCGGGACAGCGGAAGACTACGCAGTATTTT.

The chain couples TRBV10-2 to TRBJ2-7; 7 bases are shared with TRBD1. The CDR3 totals 13 residues. The germline gives CDR1 WSHSY, CDR2 SAAADI. V lost 6 bases, J lost 3 bases, and 5 bases stayed unmatched. CDR3 DNA sequence: TGCGCCAGCAGCTACAGGGGAGACTACGAGCAGTACTTC. It yields the protein CASSYRGDYEQYF.